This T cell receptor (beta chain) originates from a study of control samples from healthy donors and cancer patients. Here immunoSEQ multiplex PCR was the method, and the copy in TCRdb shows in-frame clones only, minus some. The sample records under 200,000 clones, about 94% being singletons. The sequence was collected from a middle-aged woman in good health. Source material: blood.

Here the CDR3 DNA reads TGCAGCGGGGCAACAGGGGGAGGAACTGAAGCTTTCTTT. Residues: CSGATGGGTEAFF. This sequence joins TRBV29-1 and TRBJ1-1, with 8 bases matching TRBD1. The CDR3 totals 13 residues. Unmatched junction bases numbered 9, after V lost 7 bases and J lost 5 bases. The germline gives CDR1 SQVTM, CDR2 ANQGSEA.